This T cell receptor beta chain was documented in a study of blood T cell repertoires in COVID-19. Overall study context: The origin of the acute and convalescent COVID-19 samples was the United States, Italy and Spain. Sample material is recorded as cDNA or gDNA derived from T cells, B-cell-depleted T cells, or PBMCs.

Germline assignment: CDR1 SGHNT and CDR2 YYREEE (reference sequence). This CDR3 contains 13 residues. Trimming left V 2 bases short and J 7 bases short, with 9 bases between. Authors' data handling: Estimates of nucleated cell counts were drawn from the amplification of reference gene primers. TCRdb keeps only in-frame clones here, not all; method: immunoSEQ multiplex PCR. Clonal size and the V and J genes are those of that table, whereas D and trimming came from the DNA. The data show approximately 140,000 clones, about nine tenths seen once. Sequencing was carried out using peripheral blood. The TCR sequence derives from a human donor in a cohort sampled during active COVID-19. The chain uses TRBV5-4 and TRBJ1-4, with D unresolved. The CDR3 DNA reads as TGTGCCAGCAGCTTCCCTTCGGGTGAAAAACTGTTTTTT. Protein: CASSFPSGEKLFF.